Listed here are 27 T cell receptor beta chains from one sample, sequenced in a study of T cell changes during pregnancy in multiple sclerosis. Measured with immunoSEQ multiplex PCR; TCRdb has only the in-frame clones, and not every one. The sample carries 60,000 to 90,000 clones, about 90% recorded once. The specimen was peripheral blood, collected in the first trimester of pregnancy. These TCRs come from a female donor in good health, enrolled as a control in a pregnancy study.

The chain is built from TRBV2 and TRBJ2-7; D gene unclear. Trimming took 7 bases from V and 2 from J, leaving 9 bases between them. This CDR3 has 12 amino acids. Germline V lookup: CDR1 SNHLY, CDR2 FYNNEI. This CDR3 is CASTKRAYEQYF. CDR3 coding DNA: TGTGCCAGCACGAAACGGGCCTACGAGCAGTACTTC. The full variable domain, completed using reference TRBV2 and TRBJ2-7, is EPEVTQTPSHQVTQMGQEVILRCVPISNHLYFYWYRQILGQKVEFLVSFYNNEISEKSEIFDDQFSVERPDGSNFTLKIRSTKLEDSAMYFCASTKRAYEQYFGPGTRLTVT.

The rearrangement joins TRBV4-1 to TRBJ2-7; a weak D match, TRBD1 (6 bases). CDR1 MGHRA and CDR2 YSYEKL come from the germline V gene. The CDR3 has 15 residues. Trimming removed 3 bases from V and 3 bases from J, with 15 bases in between. The CDR3 DNA reads TGCGCCAGCAGCCAGAGGACAAGGGGGAACTACGAGCAGTACTTC. Amino acid sequence: CASSQRTRGNYEQYF.

In this sample, this clone turned up once. The CDR3 here is CSGGHTGELFF. CDR3 sequence (DNA): TGCAGCGGGGGGCACACCGGGGAGCTGTTTTTT. The J gene is TRBJ2-2, the V gene TRBV29-1; D possibly corresponds to TRBD1 (6 bases). This CDR3 has 11 residues. Trimming left V 7 bases short and J 3 bases short, with 6 bases between. The germline CDR1 and CDR2 sequences are SQVTM and ANQGSEA.

This clone was recorded a few times. The chain is built from TRBV6-5 and TRBJ2-2; perhaps TRBD2 as D (5 bases). Germline V gene lookup returns CDR1 MNHEY and CDR2 SVGAGI. Trimming took off 3 bases at V and 7 bases at J, with 9 bases between the two ends. The CDR3 covers 13 residues. This CDR3 is CASSYDGNGELFF. For the CDR3, the DNA is TGTGCCAGCAGTTATGACGGGAACGGGGAGCTGTTTTTT.

V is TRBV2 and J is TRBJ2-2; unclear D gene. V was clipped by 5 bases and J by 6 bases, with 4 bases between them. The CDR3 contains 11 residues. Germline V gene lookup returns CDR1 SNHLY and CDR2 FYNNEI. The CDR3 DNA reads TGTGCCAGCAGTCCGGCCGGGGAGCTGTTTTTT. Amino acids: CASSPAGELFF.

V gene TRBV2 combines with J gene TRBJ2-7; D ambiguous. The germline V gene encodes CDR1 SNHLY and CDR2 FYNNEI. V gave up 1 base and J gave up 2 bases, with 6 bases separating them. This CDR3 spans 13 amino acids. CDR3: CASSEVEPYEQYF. CDR3 nucleotides: TGTGCCAGCAGTGAAGTAGAGCCCTACGAGCAGTACTTC.

The chain uses TRBV5-1 and TRBJ2-4; D is perhaps TRBD1 (6 bases). The CDR3 runs to 17 residues. V was shortened by 0 bases and J by 0 bases, with 13 bases between the two germline ends. Germline values: CDR1 SGHRS, CDR2 YFSETQ. CDR3 sequence (DNA): TGCGCCAGCAGCTTGGCCGGGACAAACTTAGCCAAAAACATTCAGTACTTC. Residues: CASSLAGTNLAKNIQYF.

The V call is TRBV28, the J call TRBJ2-7; maybe TRBD1 (6 bases). V shed 4 bases and J shed 0 bases, with 7 bases lying between them. The CDR3 extends over 13 amino acids. Germline V gene lookup returns CDR1 MDHEN and CDR2 SYDVKM. CDR3 region: CASSWGHSYEQYF. Here the CDR3 DNA reads TGTGCCAGCAGTTGGGGACACTCCTACGAGCAGTACTTC.

The chain recombines TRBV4-1 with TRBJ2-7; 12 nucleotides match TRBD2. The ends lost 5 bases at V and 6 bases at J; junction bases unmatched: 5. From germline, CDR1 is MGHRA and CDR2 YSYEKL. The CDR3 covers 14 residues. The CDR3 coding sequence is TGCGCCAGCAGCTCTGGACTAGCGGGAACCGAGCAGTACTTC. It codes for CASSSGLAGTEQYF.

CDR3: CASSLDRSSNQPQHF. The CDR3 nucleotides read TGTGCCAGCAGTTTGGACAGAAGTAGCAATCAGCCCCAGCATTTT. The chain recombines TRBV6-5 with TRBJ1-5, with D possibly matching TRBD1 (6 bases). Germline lookup yields CDR1 MNHEY and CDR2 SVGAGI. The CDR3 has 15 residues. V lost 4 bases, J lost 0 bases, and 10 bases lay in between.

The chain links TRBV28 to TRBJ2-6; the D gene is possibly TRBD1 (5 bases). Germline V CDR1 and CDR2: MDHEN, SYDVKM. V was trimmed by 3 bases and J by 0 bases, leaving 12 bases between them. This CDR3 has 17 residues. CDR3 sequence (DNA): TGTGCCAGCAGTTTCAGGGCAGGGTACTCTGGGGCCAACGTCCTGACTTTC. Translation gives CASSFRAGYSGANVLTF.

Here the CDR3 DNA reads TGTGCCAGCCGCAATACTAGGACCTACGAGCAGTACTTC. It translates to CASRNTRTYEQYF. The genes are TRBV5-4 and TRBJ2-7, with D perhaps TRBD2 (5 bases). With 7 bases removed from V and 2 bases from J, the gap between germline ends came to 13 bases. CDR1 SGHNT and CDR2 YYREEE come from the germline V gene (reference sequence). CDR3 length: 13 amino acids.

The chain employs TRBV4-1 and TRBJ2-1; 9 bases agree with TRBD2. The V gene's germline CDR1 is MGHRA and CDR2 YSYEKL. Trimming took 1 base from V and 4 from J; bases not matched to a gene: 5. This CDR3 comprises 16 residues. The CDR3 nucleotides are TGCGCCAGCAGCCAAGTAGCGGGAGTGGGGTACAATGAGCAGTTCTTC. Its translation: CASSQVAGVGYNEQFF.

Only a few counts were recorded for this clone. V and J are TRBV4-1 and TRBJ1-5; D not resolved. The V gene lost 6 bases and the J gene lost 0 bases, with 9 bases spanning the gap. Germline CDR1 is MGHRA and CDR2 is YSYEKL. The CDR3 consists of 14 residues. CDR3 sequence: CASRRTFSNQPQHF. In DNA, the CDR3 is TGCGCCAGCAGAAGGACTTTTAGCAATCAGCCCCAGCATTTT.

The chain employs TRBV5-6 and TRBJ2-7; D is possibly TRBD2 (5 bases). Trimming pared 4 bases from V and 7 bases from J, leaving 21 bases between. The CDR3 contains 15 residues. Germline CDR1 reads SGHDT; CDR2 reads YYEEEE. CDR3 protein: CASSLMGSPVLEQYF. The CDR3 DNA sequence: TGTGCCAGCAGCCTAATGGGGAGTCCTGTACTTGAGCAGTACTTC.

This chain links TRBV27 with TRBJ2-3, with TRBD2 matching over 13 bases. Germline V CDR1 and CDR2: MNHEY, SMNVEV (reference sequence). This CDR3 has 17 residues. V trimming: 4 bases; J trimming: 1 base; junction bases outside the gene matches: 5. In DNA, the CDR3 is TGTGCCAGCAGTTGGCGACTAGCGGGAGGCCGCACAGATACGCAGTATTTT. The encoded protein is CASSWRLAGGRTDTQYF.

The chain uses TRBV7-8 and TRBJ1-1; 7 bases agree with TRBD1. The CDR3 has 16 amino acids. The germline CDR1 and CDR2 sequences are SGHVS and FQNEAQ. With 5 bases clipped from V and 1 base from J, the junction kept 10 bases outside the gene matches. CDR3 nucleotides: TGTGCCAGCAGCCACGCAGGGGGGCGTACGAACACTGAAGCTTTCTTT. This translates into CASSHAGGRTNTEAFF.

This rearrangement joins TRBV2 to TRBJ2-1, with TRBD2 identical over 12 bases. The ends lost 5 bases at V and 9 bases at J; junction bases unmatched: 8. Germline loops: CDR1 SNHLY, CDR2 FYNNEI. CDR3 size: 15 residues. The CDR3 DNA follows: TGTGCCAGCAGTCACCTAGCGGGAGGGCCAGGTGAGCAGTTCTTC. This encodes CASSHLAGGPGEQFF.

V and J are TRBV2 and TRBJ2-5; D is unclear. Germline V CDR1 and CDR2: SNHLY, FYNNEI. V lost 1 base and J lost 0, with 6 bases in between. The CDR3 contains 14 residues. The CDR3 nucleotides read TGTGCCAGCAGTGAAGACACCTACCAAGAGACCCAGTACTTC. Its translation is CASSEDTYQETQYF.

The J gene is TRBJ2-3, the V gene TRBV2, with 8 positions matching TRBD2. The V segment lost 7 bases and the J segment 5 bases; nucleotides outside the gene matches: 8. Germline-derived CDR1 and CDR2 are SNHLY and FYNNEI. The CDR3 covers 14 residues. The CDR3 DNA is TGTGCCAGCAAGCGGGAGATAGGAGGAGATACGCAGTATTTT. It codes for CASKREIGGDTQYF.

V and J are TRBV5-4 and TRBJ1-2; TRBD1 aligns across 7 bases. Trimming at V came to 0 bases and at J to 6 bases, leaving 2 bases not matched to a gene. Germline CDR1 reads SGHNT; CDR2 reads YYREEE (reference sequence). This CDR3 comprises 13 residues. CDR3 region: CASSLVGGNGYTF. The CDR3 DNA is TGTGCCAGCAGCTTGGTAGGGGGCAATGGCTACACCTTC.

The rearrangement joins TRBV6-5 to TRBJ2-7; 8 bases align to TRBD1. This CDR3 comprises 16 residues. Unmatched junction bases numbered 9, after V lost 2 bases and J lost 3 bases. Looked up from germline, CDR1 is MNHEY and CDR2 is SVGAGI. CDR3 nucleotide sequence: TGTGCCAGCAGTTACGCAGGGGGCGACCCGCTCTACGAGCAGTACTTC. This encodes CASSYAGGDPLYEQYF.

The V gene is TRBV19, the J gene TRBJ1-4; TRBD1 aligns across 8 bases. The germline V gene encodes CDR1 LNHDA and CDR2 SQIVND (reference sequence). The length of the CDR3 is 16 residues. With 7 bases clipped from V and 0 bases from J, the junction kept 7 bases outside the gene matches. This CDR3 is CASTPGQGPTNEKLFF. CDR3 coding DNA: TGTGCCAGTACCCCAGGACAGGGTCCAACTAATGAAAAACTGTTTTTT. Together with reference TRBV19 and TRBJ1-4, the CDR3 gives the full variable domain: DGGITQSPKYLFRKEGQNVTLSCEQNLNHDAMYWYRQDPGQGLRLIYYSQIVNDFQKGDIAEGYSVSREKKESFPLTVTSAQKNPTAFYLCASTPGQGPTNEKLFFGSGTQLSVL.

This rearrangement joins TRBV5-1 to TRBJ2-1; 7 positions agree with TRBD2. The germline CDR1 and CDR2 sequences are SGHRS and YFSETQ. After removal of 4 bases from V and 2 bases from J, the junction contained 6 bases not matched to a gene. There are 15 residues in the CDR3. Written as DNA, the CDR3 is TGCGCCAGCAGCCTCGGCGGGAGTCCCTACAATGAGCAGTTCTTC. Its translation is CASSLGGSPYNEQFF.

The chain combines TRBV11-3 with TRBJ2-1; D gene ambiguous. Trimming cost V 1 base and J 7 bases, with 5 bases left between them. The germline CDR1 and CDR2 sequences are SGHNT and YENEEA. CDR3 length: 12 amino acids. This chain's CDR3 is CASSLVENEQFF. The CDR3 region has the DNA TGTGCCAGCAGCTTAGTTGAGAATGAGCAGTTCTTC.

V gene TRBV7-9 combines with J gene TRBJ2-3; 9 bases agree with TRBD1. Germline V gene sequence: CDR1 SEHNR, CDR2 FQNEAQ (reference sequence). This CDR3 comprises 16 residues. V dropped 5 bases and J dropped 5; count of bases not matched to a gene: 11. CDR3 loop: CASSAPRGTGLDTQYF. Written as DNA, the CDR3 is TGTGCCAGCAGCGCCCCCCGGGGGACAGGGTTAGATACGCAGTATTTT.

V usage is TRBV11-1 and J usage is TRBJ1-2; TRBD1 might be the D (6 bases). From germline, CDR1 is SGHAT and CDR2 FQDESV (reference sequence). The germline V and J ends were trimmed by 1 base and 4 bases, with 19 bases remaining between them. CDR3 length: 17 amino acids. The chain's CDR3 is CASSLGGLGRGSYGYTF. The CDR3 nucleotides are TGTGCCAGCAGCTTAGGCGGTTTGGGCAGGGGCTCCTATGGCTACACCTTC.